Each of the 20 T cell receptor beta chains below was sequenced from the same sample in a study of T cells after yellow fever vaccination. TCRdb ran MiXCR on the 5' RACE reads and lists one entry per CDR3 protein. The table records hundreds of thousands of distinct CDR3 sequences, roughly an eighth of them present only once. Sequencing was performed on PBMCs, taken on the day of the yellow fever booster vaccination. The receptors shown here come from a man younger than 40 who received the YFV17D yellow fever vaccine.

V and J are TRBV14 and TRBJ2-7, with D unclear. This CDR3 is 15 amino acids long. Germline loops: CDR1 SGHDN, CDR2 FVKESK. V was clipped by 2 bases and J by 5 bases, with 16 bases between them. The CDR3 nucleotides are TGTGCCAGCAGCCAACAGCAAGCCGAATGCCACGAGCAGTACTTC. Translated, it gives CASSQQQAECHEQYF. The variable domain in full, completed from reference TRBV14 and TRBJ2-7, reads EAGVTQFPSHSVIEKGQTVTLRCDPISGHDNLYWYRRVMGKEIKFLLHFVKESKQDESGMPNNRFLAERTGGTYSTLKVQPAELEDSGVYFCASSQQQAECHEQYFGPGTRLTVT.

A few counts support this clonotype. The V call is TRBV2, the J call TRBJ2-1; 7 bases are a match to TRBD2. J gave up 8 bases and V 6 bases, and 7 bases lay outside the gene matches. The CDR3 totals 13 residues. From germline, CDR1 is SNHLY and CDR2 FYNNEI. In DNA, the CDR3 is TGTGCCAGCAGGCGGGAGCTCCGGGATGAGCAGTTCTTC. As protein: CASRRELRDEQFF.

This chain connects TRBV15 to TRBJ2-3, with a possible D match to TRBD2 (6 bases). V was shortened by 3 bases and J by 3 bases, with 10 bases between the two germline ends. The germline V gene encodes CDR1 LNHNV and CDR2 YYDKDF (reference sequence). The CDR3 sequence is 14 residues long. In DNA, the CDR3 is TGTGCCACCAGCAGTCGGGCGGGAACAGATACGCAGTATTTT. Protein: CATSSRAGTDTQYF.

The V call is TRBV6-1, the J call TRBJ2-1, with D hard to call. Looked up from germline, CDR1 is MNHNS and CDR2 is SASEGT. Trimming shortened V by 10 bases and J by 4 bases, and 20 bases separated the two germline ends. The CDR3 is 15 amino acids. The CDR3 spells CATASQASLYNEQFF. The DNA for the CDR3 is TGTGCCACGGCGAGTCAAGCGAGTTTGTACAATGAGCAGTTCTTC.

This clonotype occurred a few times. Here the CDR3 DNA reads TGCAGTGCAACCCCCGGGACAGGGGGCTGGGATACGCAGTATTTT. It encodes CSATPGTGGWDTQYF. The chain links TRBV20-1 to TRBJ2-3, with 12 bases fitting TRBD1. Trimming cost V 6 bases and J 6 bases; bases outside gene matches: 10. Germline lookup yields CDR1 DFQATT and CDR2 SNEGSKA (reference sequence). The CDR3 consists of 15 residues.

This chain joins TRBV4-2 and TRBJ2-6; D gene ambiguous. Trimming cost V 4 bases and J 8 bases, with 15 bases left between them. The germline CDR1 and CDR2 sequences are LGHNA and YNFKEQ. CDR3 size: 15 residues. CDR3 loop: CASSPLNTIPNVLTF. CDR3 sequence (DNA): TGTGCCAGCAGCCCGTTGAACACGATCCCCAACGTCCTGACTTTC.

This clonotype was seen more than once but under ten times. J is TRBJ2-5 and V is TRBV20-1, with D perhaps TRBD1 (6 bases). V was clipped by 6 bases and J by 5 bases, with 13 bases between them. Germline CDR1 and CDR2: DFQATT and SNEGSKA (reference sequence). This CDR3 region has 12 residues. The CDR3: CSAVGAEETQYF. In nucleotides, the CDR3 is TGCAGTGCGGTGGGGGCGGAGGAGACCCAGTACTTC.

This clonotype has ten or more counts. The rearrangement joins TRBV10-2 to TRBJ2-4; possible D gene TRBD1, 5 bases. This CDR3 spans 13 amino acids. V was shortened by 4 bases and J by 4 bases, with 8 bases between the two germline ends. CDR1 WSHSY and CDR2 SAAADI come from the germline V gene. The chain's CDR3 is CASSADRKNIQYF. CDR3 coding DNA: TGCGCCAGCAGTGCAGACAGAAAAAACATTCAGTACTTC.

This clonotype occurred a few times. The CDR3 region has the DNA TGCAGTGCTACTTCCGGGACAGGGTACAATGAGCAGTTCTTC. This encodes CSATSGTGYNEQFF. V usage is TRBV20-1 and J usage is TRBJ2-1, with TRBD1 matching over 9 bases. This CDR3 is 14 amino acids long. Germline V gene lookup returns CDR1 DFQATT and CDR2 SNEGSKA (reference sequence). V dropped 4 bases and J dropped 4; count of bases not matched to a gene: 5.

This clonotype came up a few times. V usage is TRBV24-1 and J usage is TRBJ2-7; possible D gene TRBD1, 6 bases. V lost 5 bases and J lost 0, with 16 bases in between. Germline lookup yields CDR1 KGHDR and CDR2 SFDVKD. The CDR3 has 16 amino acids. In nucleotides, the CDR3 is TGTGCCACCAGTGGGGGGCCCGAGCGGAACTCCTACGAGCAGTACTTC. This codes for CATSGGPERNSYEQYF.

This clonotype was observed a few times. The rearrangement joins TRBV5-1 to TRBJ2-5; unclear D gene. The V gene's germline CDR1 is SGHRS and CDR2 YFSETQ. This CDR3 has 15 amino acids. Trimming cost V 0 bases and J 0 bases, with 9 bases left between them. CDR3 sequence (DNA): TGCGCCAGCAGCTTGGCCCCACAGAACCAAGAGACCCAGTACTTC. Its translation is CASSLAPQNQETQYF. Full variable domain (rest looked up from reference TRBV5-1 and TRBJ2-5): KAGVTQTPRYLIKTRGQQVTLSCSPISGHRSVSWYQQTPGQGLQFLFEYFSETQRNKGNFPGRFSGRQFSNSRSEMNVSTLELGDSALYLCASSLAPQNQETQYFGPGTRLLVL.

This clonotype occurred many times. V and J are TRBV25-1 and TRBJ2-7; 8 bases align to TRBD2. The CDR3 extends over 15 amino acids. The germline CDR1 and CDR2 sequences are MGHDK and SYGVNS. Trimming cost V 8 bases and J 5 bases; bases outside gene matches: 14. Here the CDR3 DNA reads TGTGCCAGCGCATCCGGAAGCGGGAGCGGTAACGAGCAGTACTTC. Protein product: CASASGSGSGNEQYF.

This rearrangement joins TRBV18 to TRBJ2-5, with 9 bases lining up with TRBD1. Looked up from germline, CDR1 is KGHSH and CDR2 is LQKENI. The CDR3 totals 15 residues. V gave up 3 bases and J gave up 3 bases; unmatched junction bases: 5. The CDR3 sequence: CASSPLRDREETQYF. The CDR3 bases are TGTGCCAGCTCACCTCTCCGGGACAGGGAAGAGACCCAGTACTTC.

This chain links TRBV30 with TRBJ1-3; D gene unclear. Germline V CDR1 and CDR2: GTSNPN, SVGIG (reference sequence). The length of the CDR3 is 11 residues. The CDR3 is CGTDSGNTIYF. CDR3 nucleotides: TGTGGTACAGACTCTGGAAACACCATATATTTT.

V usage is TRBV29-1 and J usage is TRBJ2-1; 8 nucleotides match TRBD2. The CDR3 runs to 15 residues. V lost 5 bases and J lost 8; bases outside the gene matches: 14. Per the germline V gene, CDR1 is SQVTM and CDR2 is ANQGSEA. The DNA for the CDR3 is TGCAGCGTTCGGACCCCCGATAGCGGGAACCATGAGCAGTTCTTC. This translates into CSVRTPDSGNHEQFF.

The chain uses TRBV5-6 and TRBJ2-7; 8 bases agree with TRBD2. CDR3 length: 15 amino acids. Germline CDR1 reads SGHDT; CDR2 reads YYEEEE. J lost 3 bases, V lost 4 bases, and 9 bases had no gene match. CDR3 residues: CASSPDQAGVYEQYF. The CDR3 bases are TGTGCCAGCAGCCCCGATCAAGCGGGAGTCTACGAGCAGTACTTC.

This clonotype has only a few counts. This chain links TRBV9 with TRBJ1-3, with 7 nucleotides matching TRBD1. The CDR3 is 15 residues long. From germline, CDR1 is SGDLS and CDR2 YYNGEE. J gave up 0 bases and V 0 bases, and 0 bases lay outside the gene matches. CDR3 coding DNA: TGTGCCAGCAGCGTAGGGGACAGCTCTGGAAACACCATATATTTT. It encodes CASSVGDSSGNTIYF. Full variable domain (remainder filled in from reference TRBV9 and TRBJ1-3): DSGVTQTPKHLITATGQRVTLRCSPRSGDLSVYWYQQSLDQGLQFLIQYYNGEERAKGNILERFSAQQFPDLHSELNLSSLELGDSALYFCASSVGDSSGNTIYFGEGSWLTVV.

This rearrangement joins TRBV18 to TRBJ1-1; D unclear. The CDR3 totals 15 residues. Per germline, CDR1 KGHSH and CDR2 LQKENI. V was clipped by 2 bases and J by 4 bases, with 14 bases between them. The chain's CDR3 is CASSPGVGLGTEAFF. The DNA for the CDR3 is TGTGCCAGCTCACCAGGGGTCGGGCTAGGCACTGAAGCTTTCTTT. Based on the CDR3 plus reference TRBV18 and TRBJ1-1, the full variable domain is NAGVMQNPRHLVRRRGQEARLRCSPMKGHSHVYWYRQLPEEGLKFMVYLQKENIIDESGMPKERFSAEFPKEGPSILRIQQVVRGDSAAYFCASSPGVGLGTEAFFGQGTRLTVV.

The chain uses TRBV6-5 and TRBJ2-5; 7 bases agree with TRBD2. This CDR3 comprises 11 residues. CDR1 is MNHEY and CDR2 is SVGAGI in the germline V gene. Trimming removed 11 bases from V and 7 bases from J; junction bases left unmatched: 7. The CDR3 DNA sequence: TGTGCCCACGGACTAGTTGCGACCCAGTACTTC. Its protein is CAHGLVATQYF.

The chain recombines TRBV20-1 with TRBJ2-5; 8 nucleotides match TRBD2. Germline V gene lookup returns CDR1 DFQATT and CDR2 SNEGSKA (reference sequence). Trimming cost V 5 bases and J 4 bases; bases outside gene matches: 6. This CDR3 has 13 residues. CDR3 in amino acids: CSAPRGGRETQYF. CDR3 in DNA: TGCAGTGCTCCCCGGGGGGGGCGAGAGACCCAGTACTTC.